This record looks at one T cell receptor delta chain sequence and its context. The antigen is unknown. The sample belongs to a study of Vδ1+ human thymocytes. Study-level results: Highly polyclonal TRG and TRD repertoires with Gaussian CDR3 length distributions appeared in thymus. Around 20% of thymic delta-chain sequences were Vdelta2, with few Vdelta3, unlike blood Vdelta1+ controls.

The template was reverse-transcribed extracted RNA. The CDR3 regions were amplified by multiplex PCR from V-gene primers to a constant-region primer. TCRdb reran clone calling via CATT on the multiplex PCR reads. The data contain around 19,000 delta-chain clones, roughly 7.3% of them seen just once; the ten biggest clones take up just under 1%. The CDR3 extends over 23 amino acids. J lost 1 base, V lost 0 bases, and 23 bases had no gene match. The germline CDR1 and CDR2 sequences are TSWWSYY and QGS. The material sequenced was Vdelta1+ gamma-delta thymocytes from the thymus. The subset is: FACS-sorted CD3+ TCRalphabeta- TCRVdelta1+ TCRVdelta2- thymocytes. The TCR comes from a child in the first two years of life who had congenital heart surgery. V gene TRDV1 combines with J gene TRDJ1, with 10 bases aligning to TRDD3. The CDR3 loop is CALGELWAFLLLGDKGRTDKLIF. For the CDR3, the DNA is TGTGCTCTTGGGGAACTCTGGGCCTTCCTTCTCCTGGGGGATAAGGGGCGCACCGATAAACTCATCTTT.